This TCR beta chain was recovered during a study of TIL therapy for anti-PD-1-resistant metastatic lung cancer. Overall study context: Tumors carried a median about 1.6 non-synonymous mutations per megabase. Regarding the study as a whole: The cohort had more treatment-naive, never-smoker and oncogene-addicted patients than typical.

This CDR3 is built from 13 residues. Per the germline V gene, CDR1 is SGHAT and CDR2 is FQNNGV. V lost 5 bases and J lost 3; bases outside the gene matches: 4. Time point given: pre-treatment sample, taken before nivolumab and TIL therapy. The libraries were made with immunoSEQ v3. Measured with immunoSEQ multiplex PCR; TCRdb has only the in-frame clones, and not every one. Here the sample spans tens of thousands of clones, about 69% being singletons. The sample holds a few counts of this clone. Its antigen is unidentified. This rearrangement joins TRBV11-2 to TRBJ2-7; TRBD2 matches 7 bases. The TCR was taken from a person aged 25-80 years with non-small cell lung cancer. The sequencing used blood, collected at baseline. CDR3 in amino acids: CASSISSGYEQYF. CDR3 in DNA: TGTGCCAGCAGCATTTCTAGCGGCTACGAGCAGTACTTC. Full variable domain (remainder filled in from reference TRBV11-2 and TRBJ2-7): EAGVAQSPRYKIIEKRQSVAFWCNPISGHATLYWYQQILGQGPKLLIQFQNNGVVDDSQLPKDRFSAERLKGVDSTLKIQPAKLEDSAVYLCASSISSGYEQYFGPGTRLTVT.